This T cell receptor beta chain was recovered during a study of Ad26.COV2.S vaccination and SARS-CoV-2 variants. Study background: Donor was assigned to the Ad26.COV2.S arm of trial COV1001. Into the muscle, Ad26.COV2.S was dosed once or twice, 56 days apart. Study outcomes and limitations: Researchers cautioned that TCR breadth and depth analyses may have underestimated total T cell responses.

Indicated treatment: 15 to 20 received Ad26.COV2.S at low or high dose, single or two shots; several received placebo; per-sample allocation not given. Collection of samples fell on day 63 after the first vaccine or placebo injection. A Boston adult aged 18-55 years was the donor. As to this clone: Its antigen is currently unknown.

Profiled with immunoSEQ multiplex PCR; TCRdb holds only in-frame clones, not every one. This table has hundreds of thousands of clones, around 87% appearing once. The clonotype was recovered from a person between 18 and 65 years old who received the Ad26.COV2.S COVID-19 vaccine or a placebo. Sequenced here: peripheral blood, sampled in a trial of Ad26.COV2.S vaccine versus placebo.

The CDR3 region is CASSIWGLNSPLHF. CDR3 DNA: TGTGCCAGTAGTATATGGGGGCTGAATTCACCCCTCCACTTT. The chain carries TRBV19 and TRBJ1-6, with D maybe TRBD1 (6 bases). The CDR3 is made up of 14 amino acids. V lost 2 bases and J lost 7, with 9 bases in between. The germline CDR1 and CDR2 sequences are LNHDA and SQIVND (reference sequence).